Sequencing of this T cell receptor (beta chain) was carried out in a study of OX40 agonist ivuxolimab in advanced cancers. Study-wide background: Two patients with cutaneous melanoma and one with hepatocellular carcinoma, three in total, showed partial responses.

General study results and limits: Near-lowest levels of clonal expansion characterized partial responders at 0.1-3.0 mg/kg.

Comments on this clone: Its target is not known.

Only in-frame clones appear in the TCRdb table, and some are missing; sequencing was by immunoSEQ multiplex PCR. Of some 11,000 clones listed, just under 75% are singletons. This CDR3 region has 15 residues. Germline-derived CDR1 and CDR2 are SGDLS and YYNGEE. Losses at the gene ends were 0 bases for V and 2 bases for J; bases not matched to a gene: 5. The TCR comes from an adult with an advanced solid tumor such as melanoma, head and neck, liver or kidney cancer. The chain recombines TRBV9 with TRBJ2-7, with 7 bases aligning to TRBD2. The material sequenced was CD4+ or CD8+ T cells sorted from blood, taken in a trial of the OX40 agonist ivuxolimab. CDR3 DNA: TGTGCCAGCAGCGTAGGCAGGGAGGGACCCTACGAGCAGTACTTC. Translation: CASSVGREGPYEQYF.